The 3 T cell receptor beta chains reported below all come from one sample, sequenced in a study of blood T cell repertoires in COVID-19. Libraries were prepared by immunoSEQ multiplex PCR; TCRdb keeps only in-frame clonotypes and omits some of them. The sample has about 210,000 clones, about 92% seen once. The sample consisted of peripheral blood. The source of these receptors is a man aged 25-45 years with acute or convalescent COVID-19.

V and J are TRBV7-2 and TRBJ1-2; D gene unclear. Germline CDR1 is SGHTA and CDR2 is FQGNSA. This CDR3 spans 13 amino acids. Trimming took 0 bases from V and 1 from J, leaving 3 bases between them. This CDR3 reads CASSLALNYGYTF. In DNA, the CDR3 is TGTGCCAGCAGCTTAGCACTTAACTATGGCTACACCTTC.

The chain has TRBV28 and TRBJ2-2, with 7 nucleotides matching TRBD1. In germline, CDR1 is MDHEN, CDR2 SYDVKM. J gave up 6 bases and V 6 bases, and 13 bases lay outside the gene matches. CDR3 size: 16 residues. CDR3 amino acids: CASSSRGYGLAGELFF. CDR3 DNA sequence: TGTGCCAGCAGCTCCAGGGGGTACGGCCTCGCCGGGGAGCTGTTTTTT.

The rearrangement uses TRBV5-1 and TRBJ1-5; a possible D gene is TRBD1 (5 bases). Germline assignment: CDR1 SGHRS and CDR2 YFSETQ. The germline V and J ends were trimmed by 0 bases and 8 bases, with 9 bases remaining between them. The CDR3 runs to 13 residues. In DNA form, the CDR3 reads TGCGCCAGCAGCTTGGGATGGGGGGAGCCCCAGCATTTT. It is translated as CASSLGWGEPQHF.